This T cell receptor (beta chain) was profiled in a study of blood T cell repertoires in COVID-19. Trimming removed 1 base from V and 4 bases from J; junction bases left unmatched: 7. Germline V gene lookup returns CDR1 MGHRA and CDR2 YSYEKL. This CDR3 region has 18 residues. Profiled with immunoSEQ multiplex PCR; TCRdb holds only in-frame clones, not every one. The data contain some 220,000 clones, 75% to 85% of them singletons. The sequence derives from a man in his forties or fifties with active or convalescent COVID-19. Sequencing was performed on peripheral blood. The genes are TRBV4-1 and TRBJ2-3, with 14 bases aligning to TRBD2. CDR3 residues: CASSQARGLAGEADTQYF. The CDR3 DNA follows: TGCGCCAGCAGCCAAGCTCGGGGACTAGCGGGAGAAGCAGATACGCAGTATTTT.